This section outlines one TCR beta chain sequence together with its context. This sample is drawn from a study of Ad26.COV2.S vaccination and SARS-CoV-2 variants. Whole-study context: COV1001, an Ad26.COV2.S trial, supplied this vaccine-arm donor.

Specified treatment: 15 to 20 received Ad26.COV2.S at low or high dose, single or two shots; roughly five received placebo; per-sample allocation not given. Material that was analyzed had been drawn on day 63 after the first vaccine or placebo injection. Adults aged 18-55 years in Boston included the donor. Per germline, CDR1 SGHKS and CDR2 YYEKEE (reference sequence). Trimming stripped 0 bases from V and 2 bases from J, with 7 bases between. This CDR3 is built from 14 residues. Measured with immunoSEQ multiplex PCR; TCRdb has only the in-frame clones, and not every one. The sample contains 510,000 or so clones, roughly 85% of which appear only once.

The rearrangement links TRBV5-5 to TRBJ2-3, with a tentative D call TRBD2 (5 bases). The TCR sequence derives from a person aged 18-60 years who received the Ad26.COV2.S COVID-19 vaccine or a placebo. Sequencing was performed on peripheral blood, taken in a trial of Ad26.COV2.S vaccine versus placebo. Written as DNA, the CDR3 is TGTGCCAGCAGCTTGGGTGACTACACAGATACGCAGTATTTT. Translated: CASSLGDYTDTQYF.